Included here is one TCR beta chain sequence, with context. The data derive from a study of T-cell memory formation after mild COVID-19. With 2 bases clipped from V and 5 bases from J, the junction kept 10 bases outside the gene matches. The CDR3 consists of 16 residues. TCRdb processed the 5' RACE reads anew with MiXCR; each CDR3 protein has one entry. The sample includes fewer than 250,000 distinct CDR3 sequences, around 16% of them seen just once. Sequenced: PBMCs or a T cell subset sorted from them (not recorded which). The TCR was taken from an adult woman who had mild COVID-19 (a few samples of this study predate the infection). Cell type and time point are not known. The rearrangement links TRBV12-3 or TRBV12-4 to TRBJ2-3; 7 nucleotides agree with TRBD2. Written as DNA, the CDR3 is TGTGCCAGCAGTTTATCCAGCGGGGAGAGGGGAGATACGCAGTATTTT. Protein: CASSLSSGERGDTQYF.